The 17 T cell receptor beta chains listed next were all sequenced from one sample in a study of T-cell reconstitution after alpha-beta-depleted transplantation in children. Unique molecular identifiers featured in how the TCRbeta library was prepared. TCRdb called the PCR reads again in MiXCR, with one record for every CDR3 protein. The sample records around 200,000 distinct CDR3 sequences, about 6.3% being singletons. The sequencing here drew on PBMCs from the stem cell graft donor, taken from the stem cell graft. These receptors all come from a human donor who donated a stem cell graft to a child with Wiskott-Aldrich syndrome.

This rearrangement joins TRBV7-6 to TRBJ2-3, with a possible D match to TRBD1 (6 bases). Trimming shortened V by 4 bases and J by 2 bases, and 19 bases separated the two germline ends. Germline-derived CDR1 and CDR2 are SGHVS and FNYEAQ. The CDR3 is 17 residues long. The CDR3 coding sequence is TGTGCCAGCAGCTCAACAGGGAGACATCCAACCACAGATACGCAGTATTTT. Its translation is CASSSTGRHPTTDTQYF.

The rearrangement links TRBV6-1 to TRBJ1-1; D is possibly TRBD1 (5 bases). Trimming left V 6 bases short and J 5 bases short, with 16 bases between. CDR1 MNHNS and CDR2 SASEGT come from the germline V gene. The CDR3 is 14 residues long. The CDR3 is CASSLRLGETEAFF. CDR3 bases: TGTGCCAGCAGCCTCAGGTTGGGGGAAACTGAAGCTTTCTTT.

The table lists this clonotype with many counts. The CDR3 region is CAISESREPGYNEQFF. For the CDR3, the DNA is TGTGCCATCAGTGAGTCGAGGGAACCTGGGTACAATGAGCAGTTCTTC. The chain joins TRBV10-3 to TRBJ2-1, with D possibly matching TRBD2 (5 bases). The V gene's germline CDR1 is ENHRY and CDR2 SYGVKD. The germline V and J ends were trimmed by 0 bases and 4 bases, with 13 bases remaining between them. The CDR3 extends over 16 amino acids.

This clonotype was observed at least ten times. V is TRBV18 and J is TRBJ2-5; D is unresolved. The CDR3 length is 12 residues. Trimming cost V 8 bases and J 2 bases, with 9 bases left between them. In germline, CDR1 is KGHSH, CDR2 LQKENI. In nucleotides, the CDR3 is TGTGCCAGCGCGACCGAGCAAGAGACCCAGTACTTC. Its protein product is CASATEQETQYF.

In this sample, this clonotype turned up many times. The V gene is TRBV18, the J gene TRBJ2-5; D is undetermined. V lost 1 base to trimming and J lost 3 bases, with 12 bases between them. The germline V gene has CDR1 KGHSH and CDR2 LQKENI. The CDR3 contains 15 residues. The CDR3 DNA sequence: TGTGCCAGCTCACCACAGGTCTCAACAGAAGAGACCCAGTACTTC. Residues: CASSPQVSTEETQYF.

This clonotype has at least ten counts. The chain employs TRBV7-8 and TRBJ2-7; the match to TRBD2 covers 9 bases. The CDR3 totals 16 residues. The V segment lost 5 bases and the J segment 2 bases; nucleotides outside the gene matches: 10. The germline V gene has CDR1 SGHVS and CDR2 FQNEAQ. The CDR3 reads CASSPNGIAGAYEQYF. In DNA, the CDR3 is TGTGCCAGCAGCCCCAACGGAATAGCGGGGGCCTACGAGCAGTACTTC. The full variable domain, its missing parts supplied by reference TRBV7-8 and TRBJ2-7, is GAGVSQSPRYKVAKRGQDVALRCDPISGHVSLFWYQQALGQGPEFLTYFQNEAQLDKSGLPSDRFFAERPEGSVSTLKIQRTQQEDSAVYLCASSPNGIAGAYEQYFGPGTRLTVT.

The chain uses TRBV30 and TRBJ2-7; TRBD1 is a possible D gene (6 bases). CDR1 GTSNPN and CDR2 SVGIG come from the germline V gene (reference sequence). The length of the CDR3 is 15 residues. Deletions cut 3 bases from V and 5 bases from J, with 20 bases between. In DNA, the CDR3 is TGTGCCTGGAGCCCACAGGCTTCAGGGGCCCACGAGCAGTACTTC. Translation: CAWSPQASGAHEQYF.

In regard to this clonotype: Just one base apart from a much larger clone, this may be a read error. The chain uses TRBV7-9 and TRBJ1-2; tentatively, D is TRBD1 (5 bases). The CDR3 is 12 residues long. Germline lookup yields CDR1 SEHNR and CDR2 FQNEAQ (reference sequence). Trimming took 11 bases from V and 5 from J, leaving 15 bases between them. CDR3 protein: CAGGGEIYGYTF. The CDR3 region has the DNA TGTGCCGGCGGGGGGGAGATATATGGCTACACCTTC.

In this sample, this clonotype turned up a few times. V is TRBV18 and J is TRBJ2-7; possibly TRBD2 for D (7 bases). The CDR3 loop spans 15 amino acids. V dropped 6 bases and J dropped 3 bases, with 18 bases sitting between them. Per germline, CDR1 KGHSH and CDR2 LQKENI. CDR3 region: CASSQGGGVGYEQYF. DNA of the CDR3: TGTGCCAGCTCTCAGGGAGGGGGAGTTGGCTACGAGCAGTACTTC.

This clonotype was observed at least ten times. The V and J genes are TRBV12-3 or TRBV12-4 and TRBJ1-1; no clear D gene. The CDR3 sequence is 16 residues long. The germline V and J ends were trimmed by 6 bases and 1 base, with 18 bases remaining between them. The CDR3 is CASSIPTPFGNTEAFF. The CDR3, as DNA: TGTGCCAGCAGCATTCCCACCCCCTTCGGGAACACTGAAGCTTTCTTT.

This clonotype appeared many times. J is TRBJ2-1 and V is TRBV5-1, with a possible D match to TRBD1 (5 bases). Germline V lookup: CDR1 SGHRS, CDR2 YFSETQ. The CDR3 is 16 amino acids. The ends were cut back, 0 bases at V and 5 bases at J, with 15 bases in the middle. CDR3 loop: CASSLDAGMNDNEQFF. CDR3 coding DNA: TGCGCCAGCAGCTTGGACGCAGGGATGAATGACAATGAGCAGTTCTTC.

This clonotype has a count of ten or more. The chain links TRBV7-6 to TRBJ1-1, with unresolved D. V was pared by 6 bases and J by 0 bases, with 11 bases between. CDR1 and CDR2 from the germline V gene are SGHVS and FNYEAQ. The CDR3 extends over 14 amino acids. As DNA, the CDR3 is TGTGCCAGCAGTCCTCAGATTATGAACACTGAAGCTTTCTTT. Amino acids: CASSPQIMNTEAFF. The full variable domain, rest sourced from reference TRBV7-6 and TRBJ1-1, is GAGVSQSPRYKVTKRGQDVALRCDPISGHVSLYWYRQALGQGPEFLTYFNYEAQQDKSGLPNDRFSAERPEGSISTLTIQRTEQRDSAMYRCASSPQIMNTEAFFGQGTRLTVV.

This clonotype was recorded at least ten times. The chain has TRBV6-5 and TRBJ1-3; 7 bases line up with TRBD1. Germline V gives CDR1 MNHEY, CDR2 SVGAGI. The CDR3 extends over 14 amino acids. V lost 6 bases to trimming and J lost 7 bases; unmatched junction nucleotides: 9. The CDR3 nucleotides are TGTGCCAGCAGACCGGACAGGAACCGGAACACCATATATTTT. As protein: CASRPDRNRNTIYF.

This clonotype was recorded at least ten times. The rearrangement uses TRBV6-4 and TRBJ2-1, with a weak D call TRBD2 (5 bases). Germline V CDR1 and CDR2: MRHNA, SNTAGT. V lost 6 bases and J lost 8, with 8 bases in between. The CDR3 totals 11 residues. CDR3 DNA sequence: TGTGCCAGCAGACTAGGCGATGAGCAGTTCTTC. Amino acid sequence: CASRLGDEQFF.

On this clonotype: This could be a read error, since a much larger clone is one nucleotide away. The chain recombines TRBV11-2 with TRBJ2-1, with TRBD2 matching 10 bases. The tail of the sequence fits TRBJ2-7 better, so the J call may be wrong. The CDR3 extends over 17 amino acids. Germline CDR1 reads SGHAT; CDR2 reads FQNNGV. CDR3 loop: CASSLEASGSTYNEQYF. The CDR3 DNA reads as TGTGCCAGCAGCTTAGAGGCTAGCGGGAGTACTTACAATGAGCAGTACTTC.

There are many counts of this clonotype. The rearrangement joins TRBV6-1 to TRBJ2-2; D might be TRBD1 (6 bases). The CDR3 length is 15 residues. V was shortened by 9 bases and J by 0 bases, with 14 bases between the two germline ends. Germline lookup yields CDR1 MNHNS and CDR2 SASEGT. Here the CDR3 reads CASRGHTSNTGELFF. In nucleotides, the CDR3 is TGTGCCAGTCGGGGACATACTTCGAACACCGGGGAGCTGTTTTTT.

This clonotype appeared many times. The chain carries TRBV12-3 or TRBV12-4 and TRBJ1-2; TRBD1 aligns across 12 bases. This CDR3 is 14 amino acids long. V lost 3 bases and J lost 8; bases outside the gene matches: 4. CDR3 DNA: TGTGCCAGCAGTTTGGGACAGGGGGCTTACGGCTACACCTTC. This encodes CASSLGQGAYGYTF.